This T cell receptor (beta chain) was sequenced in a study of human T cells and chemical hapten exposure. Looked up from germline, CDR1 is MDHEN and CDR2 is SYDVKM. The CDR3 is 12 residues long, counting both termini. TCRdb recomputed calls from the RACE reads with MiXCR, one row per CDR3 protein. The sample shows 40,000 or so distinct CDR3 sequences, approximately 11% of them seen only once. Of note for this clonotype: No conserved phenylalanine or tryptophan is present at the end of the CDR3, so a read error is the likely explanation. The limits of the CDR3 on the DNA are not certain, so only TCRdb's listed CDR3 is given.

Time point of the sample: patch test 3, about 24 weeks after DPC sensitization. Treatment indicated: therapeutic diphenylcyclopropenone sensitization with weekly scalp DPC. Someone pulled total RNA out of unfractionated whole blood. This TCR was recovered from a middle-aged woman with alopecia areata. Some clones in this sample may be carry-over from other donors' samples. This rearrangement joins TRBV28 to TRBJ2-3; the tabulated D call, TRBD1, remains unverified against the DNA. Source: whole blood, taken in connection with sensitization to the hapten diphenylcyclopropenone (DPC). The CDR3 sequence: CASSFGSHPPRV.